The source of this T cell receptor (beta chain) is a study of T cells after yellow fever vaccination. The CDR3 totals 15 residues. V dropped 0 bases and J dropped 2 bases, with 7 bases sitting between them. Germline CDR1 reads LGHNA; CDR2 reads YNFKEQ. Template switching by 5'RACE produced TCR cDNA, adding a universal primer site and UMIs. TCRdb used MiXCR to reprocess the 5' RACE reads, holding one entry per CDR3 protein. The sample holds 150,000 to 200,000 distinct CDR3 sequences; around 8.5% are singletons and the top ten take roughly 33%. Overall study results and limits: The study re-detected most primary-vaccination clones after the booster (approximately 97% CD4, roughly 85% CD8). Highly abundant clonotypes carried over from the bulk population could end up in FACS-sorted repertoires as contaminants.

This clonotype was seen a few times. Its antigen is unidentified. Sample: CD8+ T cells sorted from PBMCs, taken 45 days after the yellow fever booster vaccination. The sequence was obtained from a man between 18 and 35 years old who received the YFV17D yellow fever vaccine. V is TRBV4-2 and J is TRBJ2-2; D ambiguous. The CDR3 is CASSQDGYNTGELFF. In nucleotides, the CDR3 is TGTGCCAGCAGCCAAGATGGCTATAACACCGGGGAGCTGTTTTTT.